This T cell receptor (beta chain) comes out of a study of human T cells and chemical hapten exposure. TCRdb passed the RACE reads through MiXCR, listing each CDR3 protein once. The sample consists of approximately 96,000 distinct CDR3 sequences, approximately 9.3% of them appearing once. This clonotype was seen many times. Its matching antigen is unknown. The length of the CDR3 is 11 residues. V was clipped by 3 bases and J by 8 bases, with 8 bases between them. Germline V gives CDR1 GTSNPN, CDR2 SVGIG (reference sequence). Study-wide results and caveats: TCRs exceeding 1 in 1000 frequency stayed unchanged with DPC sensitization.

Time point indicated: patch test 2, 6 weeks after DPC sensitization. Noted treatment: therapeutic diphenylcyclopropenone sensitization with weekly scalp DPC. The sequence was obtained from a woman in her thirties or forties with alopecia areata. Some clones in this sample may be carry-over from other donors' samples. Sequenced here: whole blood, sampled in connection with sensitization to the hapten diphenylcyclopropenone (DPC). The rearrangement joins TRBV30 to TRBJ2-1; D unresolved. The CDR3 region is CAWSRGYEQFF. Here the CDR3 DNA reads TGTGCCTGGAGCCGAGGCTATGAGCAGTTCTTC.